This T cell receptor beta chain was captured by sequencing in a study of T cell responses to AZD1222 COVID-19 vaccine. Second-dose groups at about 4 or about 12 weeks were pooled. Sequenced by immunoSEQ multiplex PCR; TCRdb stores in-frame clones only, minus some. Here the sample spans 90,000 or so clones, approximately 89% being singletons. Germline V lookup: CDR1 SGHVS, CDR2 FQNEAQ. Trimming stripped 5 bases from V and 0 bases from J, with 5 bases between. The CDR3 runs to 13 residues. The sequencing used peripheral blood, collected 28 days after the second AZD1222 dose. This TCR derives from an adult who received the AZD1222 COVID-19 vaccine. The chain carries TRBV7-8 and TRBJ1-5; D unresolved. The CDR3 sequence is CASSGDSNQPQHF. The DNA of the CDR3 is TGTGCCAGCAGCGGGGATAGCAATCAGCCCCAGCATTTT. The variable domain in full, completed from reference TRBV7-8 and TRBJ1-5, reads GAGVSQSPRYKVAKRGQDVALRCDPISGHVSLFWYQQALGQGPEFLTYFQNEAQLDKSGLPSDRFFAERPEGSVSTLKIQRTQQEDSAVYLCASSGDSNQPQHFGDGTRLSIL.